A single sample is the source of the 26 T cell receptor beta chains below, sequenced in a study of molecular identifiers for immune sequencing clone quantification. In TCRdb, the PCR reads were re-called with MiXCR into one record per CDR3 protein. The sample holds 75,000 to 100,000 distinct CDR3 sequences, around 20% seen once. The sample taken for sequencing was naive CD8+ T cells from blood, with Jurkat cell RNA spiked in. The subset was: FACS-sorted CD8+CD4-CCR7+CD45RA+ naive T cells. These receptors all come from a human donor in good health. Some libraries in this study had Jurkat cell RNA spiked in.

This clonotype was counted many times. This chain links TRBV7-2 with TRBJ2-3; D gene uncertain. Germline CDR1 is SGHTA and CDR2 is FQGNSA. This CDR3 comprises 10 residues. V lost 1 base and J 12 bases, leaving 5 bases between the germline ends. CDR3 coding DNA: TGTGCCAGCAGCTTAGTTTATCAGTATTTT. Its protein is CASSLVYQYF.

As regards this clonotype: Its ends do not fully match the called genes, so a read error is possible. The V call is TRBV24-1, the J call TRBJ2-2, with D possibly TRBD1 on 7 matching bases. This CDR3 has 18 residues. The germline V gene encodes CDR1 KGHDR and CDR2 SFDVKD. DNA for the CDR3: TGTGCCACCAGTGACTTGCCTTGGACAGGCGATAACACCGGGGGGCTGTTTTTT. Encoded protein: CATSDLPWTGDNTGGLFF.

The rearrangement uses TRBV6-6 and TRBJ1-1; 8 positions agree with TRBD1. The CDR3 extends over 17 amino acids. The V segment lost 8 bases and the J segment 0 bases; nucleotides outside the gene matches: 14. Germline V gene sequence: CDR1 MNHNY, CDR2 SVGAGI (reference sequence). The CDR3 loop reads CASGRPRDRHLNTEAFF. CDR3 in DNA: TGTGCCAGCGGTCGGCCCCGGGACAGGCATTTGAACACTGAAGCTTTCTTT.

Turning to this clonotype: Just one base apart from a much larger clone, this may be a read error. The CDR3 is CASSTVTDTRYF. DNA for the CDR3: TGTGCCAGCAGTACCGTCACAGATACGCGGTATTTT. The chain links TRBV27 to TRBJ2-3; no firm D call. The CDR3 loop spans 12 amino acids. From germline, CDR1 is MNHEY and CDR2 SMNVEV (reference sequence).

The table lists this clonotype with many counts. The rearrangement joins TRBV11-3 to TRBJ2-3; D unresolved. This CDR3 has 11 residues. Germline V lookup: CDR1 SGHNT, CDR2 YENEEA. The V and J ends lost 6 bases and 3 bases respectively, with 4 bases between them. The CDR3 loop reads CASSETDTQYF. The DNA for the CDR3 is TGTGCCAGCAGTGAGACAGATACGCAGTATTTT.

On this clonotype: One end of the junction is discordant with germline, which a read error may explain. The gene calls are TRBV7-3 and TRBJ2-1; D possibly corresponds to TRBD2 (6 bases). There are 16 residues in the CDR3. CDR1 is SGHTA, CDR2 FQGTGA, per germline. This CDR3 reads CTSSLVGGTELNEQFF. The DNA of the CDR3 is TGTACCAGCAGCTTAGTAGGCGGGACGGAGCTCAATGAGCAGTTCTTC. Full variable domain (outside the CDR3, taken from reference TRBV7-3 and TRBJ2-1): GAGVSQTPSNKVTEKGKYVELRCDPISGHTALYWYRQSLGQGPEFLIYFQGTGAADDSGLPNDRFFAVRPEGSVSTLKIQRTERGDSAVYLCTSSLVGGTELNEQFFGPGTRLTVL.

This clonotype was detected many times. The gene calls are TRBV4-1 and TRBJ2-7, with 7 bases that match TRBD2. The CDR3 spans 15 residues. Trimming at V came to 1 base and at J to 3 bases, leaving 6 bases not matched to a gene. Germline V CDR1 and CDR2: MGHRA, YSYEKL. The CDR3 reads CASSQVLAEYYEQYF. As DNA, the CDR3 is TGCGCCAGCAGCCAAGTTCTAGCGGAGTACTACGAGCAGTACTTC.

In its sample, this clonotype was seen many times. The chain joins TRBV18 to TRBJ2-3; 8 bases are shared with TRBD1. The CDR3 covers 19 residues. With 3 bases clipped from V and 4 bases from J, the junction kept 18 bases outside the gene matches. Germline values: CDR1 KGHSH, CDR2 LQKENI. CDR3 in amino acids: CASSPSLRGRRIFSDTQYF. In nucleotides, the CDR3 is TGTGCCAGCTCACCTTCTCTCAGGGGGCGGAGGATATTTTCAGATACGCAGTATTTT.

Ten or more counts support this clonotype. The chain uses TRBV2 and TRBJ2-7, with TRBD2 matching 13 bases. This CDR3 is 18 amino acids long. Germline values: CDR1 SNHLY, CDR2 FYNNEI. Germline trimming cut 3 bases from V and 1 base from J; bases unmatched to any gene: 9. The CDR3 spells CASSEGTSGVMTSYEQYF. Here the CDR3 DNA reads TGTGCCAGCAGTGAGGGGACTAGCGGGGTCATGACGTCCTACGAGCAGTACTTC.

This clonotype was observed many times. The chain carries TRBV11-3 and TRBJ2-3; D is unclear. CDR1 is SGHNT, CDR2 YENEEA, per germline. V gave up 5 bases and J gave up 2 bases, with 8 bases separating them. The length of the CDR3 is 13 residues. Here the CDR3 DNA reads TGTGCCAGCAGCGTCGGAACCACAGATACGCAGTATTTT. Translation gives CASSVGTTDTQYF.

This clonotype has just a few counts. The J gene is TRBJ2-2, the V gene TRBV27; 11 bases fit TRBD2. The CDR3 spans 20 residues. Germline assignment: CDR1 MNHEY and CDR2 SMNVEV (reference sequence). The J segment lost 1 base and the V segment lost 3 bases, leaving 13 bases of the junction unmatched. This chain's CDR3 is CASSFLRVAGGPGNTGELFF. The DNA for the CDR3 is TGTGCCAGCAGTTTTCTCCGGGTAGCGGGAGGGCCGGGGAACACCGGGGAGCTGTTTTTT.

This clonotype was observed many times. V gene TRBV4-1 combines with J gene TRBJ2-7, with 9 bases fitting TRBD1. V lost 4 bases, J lost 2 bases, and 6 bases stayed unmatched. The CDR3 is 15 residues long. Germline V gene sequence: CDR1 MGHRA, CDR2 YSYEKL. In DNA, the CDR3 is TGCGCCAGCAGCCCCCTGGGACAGGGTGCCTACGAGCAGTACTTC. Amino acids: CASSPLGQGAYEQYF.

This clonotype was detected ten times or more. The chain uses TRBV9 and TRBJ2-3, with 12 bases aligning to TRBD1. Germline V gene lookup returns CDR1 SGDLS and CDR2 YYNGEE. The CDR3 sequence is 17 residues long. The junction had 9 bases not matched to a gene; V was cut back by 2 bases and J by 5 bases. CDR3 protein: CASSVDHRDRGRDTQYF. The CDR3 DNA reads as TGTGCCAGCAGCGTTGATCACCGGGACAGGGGGCGAGATACGCAGTATTTT.

Many counts were recorded for this clonotype. The rearrangement links TRBV24-1 to TRBJ1-1; no definite D call. Trimming stripped 6 bases from V and 0 bases from J, with 7 bases between. The CDR3 runs to 13 residues. Per germline, CDR1 KGHDR and CDR2 SFDVKD. CDR3 loop: CATSSHLNTEAFF. DNA of the CDR3: TGTGCCACCAGTAGTCATTTGAACACTGAAGCTTTCTTT.

This clonotype was seen many times. The J gene is TRBJ2-5, the V gene TRBV7-9; D is unresolved. The length of the CDR3 is 13 residues. Germline loops: CDR1 SEHNR, CDR2 FQNEAQ (reference sequence). V gave up 5 bases and J gave up 1 base, with 8 bases separating them. CDR3 residues: CASSPRSQETQYF. The CDR3, as DNA: TGTGCCAGCAGCCCACGGTCCCAAGAGACCCAGTACTTC.

This clonotype was seen repeatedly, ten times or more. This chain connects TRBV4-3 to TRBJ2-5, with 7 bases fitting TRBD2. The CDR3 is 16 amino acids. Germline loops: CDR1 LGHNA, CDR2 YSLEER. After removal of 0 bases from V and 8 bases from J, the junction contained 12 bases not matched to a gene. CDR3 sequence reads: CASSQDRFAGDSTQYF. CDR3 sequence (DNA): TGCGCCAGCAGCCAAGATCGATTCGCGGGAGATAGTACCCAGTACTTC.

This clonotype was observed many times. The chain joins TRBV7-9 to TRBJ1-3; D ambiguous. The CDR3 consists of 15 residues. Per germline, CDR1 SEHNR and CDR2 FQNEAQ (reference sequence). Between the trimmed V and J ends, which lost 5 bases and 0 bases, there was a span of 11 bases. The CDR3 reads CASSPPARSGNTIYF. The CDR3 DNA is TGTGCCAGCAGCCCGCCGGCCCGCTCTGGAAACACCATATATTTT.

This clonotype was counted at least ten times. The CDR3 loop reads CASSPVWTGGDGTDTQYF. The CDR3 region has the DNA TGTGCCAGCAGCCCCGTATGGACGGGGGGGGACGGCACAGATACGCAGTATTTT. The rearrangement joins TRBV5-5 to TRBJ2-3, with 8 bases aligning to TRBD2. With 4 bases clipped from V and 1 base from J, the junction kept 14 bases outside the gene matches. Germline loops: CDR1 SGHKS, CDR2 YYEKEE (reference sequence). This CDR3 contains 18 residues. Variable domain in full (rest from reference TRBV5-5 and TRBJ2-3): DAGVTQSPTHLIKTRGQQVTLRCSPISGHKSVSWYQQVLGQGPQFIFQYYEKEERGRGNFPDRFSARQFPNYSSELNVNALLLGDSALYLCASSPVWTGGDGTDTQYFGPGTRLTVL.

This clonotype was counted only a few times. This may be a read error, as it is one base from a much larger clone. The rearrangement joins TRBV6-2 or TRBV6-3 to TRBJ2-7, with D uncertain. Germline V gene lookup returns CDR1 MNHEY and CDR2 SVGEGT. Trimming shortened V by 7 bases and J by 9 bases, and 19 bases separated the two germline ends. The CDR3 runs 13 residues. The CDR3 nucleotides read TGTGCCAGCATGTACGGTAGCTTCCACGGGCAGTACTTC. It translates to CASMYGSFHGQYF.

There are many counts of this clonotype. The V call is TRBV30, the J call TRBJ2-3, with D tentatively TRBD2 (6 bases). Trimming cost V 5 bases and J 3 bases, with 15 bases left between them. The CDR3 runs to 14 residues. Germline assignment: CDR1 GTSNPN and CDR2 SVGIG (reference sequence). The CDR3 bases are TGTGCCTGGGGTCCGGGACTGGGGACAGATACGCAGTATTTT. Amino acid sequence: CAWGPGLGTDTQYF. Filled out from reference TRBV30 and TRBJ2-3, the complete variable domain reads SQTIHQWPATLVQPVGSPLSLECTVEGTSNPNLYWYRQAAGRGLQLLFYSVGIGQISSEVPQNLSASRPQDRQFILSSKKLLLSDSGFYLCAWGPGLGTDTQYFGPGTRLTVL.

As to this clonotype: A single base separates this from a much larger clone, so it may be a read error. The rearrangement links TRBV4-3 to TRBJ1-3; possibly TRBD1 for D (5 bases). The germline V gene encodes CDR1 LGHNA and CDR2 YSLEER. This CDR3 is 16 amino acids long. In DNA form, the CDR3 reads TGCGCCAGCGGCCAAGTCAGGGTTGAGCTTGGAAACACCATATATTTT. Translation: CASGQVRVELGNTIYF.

This clonotype has at least ten counts. The rearrangement links TRBV7-9 to TRBJ2-7, with D perhaps matching TRBD1 (5 bases). Germline values: CDR1 SEHNR, CDR2 FQNEAQ (reference sequence). CDR3 length: 13 amino acids. V lost 5 bases and J 5 bases, leaving 13 bases between the germline ends. The chain's CDR3 is CASSAQGVDEQYF. In DNA form, the CDR3 reads TGTGCCAGCAGCGCTCAGGGTGTCGACGAGCAGTACTTC. The whole variable domain, remainder taken from reference TRBV7-9 and TRBJ2-7, is DTGVSQNPRHKITKRGQNVTFRCDPISEHNRLYWYRQTLGQGPEFLTYFQNEAQLEKSRLLSDRFSAERPKGSFSTLEIQRTEQGDSAMYLCASSAQGVDEQYFGPGTRLTVT.

This clonotype showed up many times. The chain carries TRBV12-3 or TRBV12-4 and TRBJ1-1; possibly TRBD1 for D (5 bases). V was clipped by 6 bases and J by 5 bases, with 16 bases between them. The CDR3 runs 14 residues. The CDR3 DNA reads as TGTGCCAGCAGCTCAGGGTGGGGGTTGACTGAAGCTTTCTTT. Translating it yields CASSSGWGLTEAFF.

This clonotype was counted ten times or more. The genes are TRBV11-3 and TRBJ2-3, with D hard to call. The germline CDR1 and CDR2 sequences are SGHNT and YENEEA. With 0 bases removed from V and 3 bases from J, the gap between germline ends came to 16 bases. The CDR3 runs to 17 residues. The CDR3 loop is CASSLEAGQLKTDTQYF. The DNA of the CDR3 is TGTGCCAGCAGCTTAGAAGCAGGTCAACTAAAGACAGATACGCAGTATTTT.

This clonotype was seen repeatedly, ten times or more. J is TRBJ1-3 and V is TRBV28; 7 nucleotides agree with TRBD1. V lost 6 bases, J lost 4 bases, and 6 bases stayed unmatched. The germline CDR1 and CDR2 sequences are MDHEN and SYDVKM. CDR3 length equals 14 residues. For the CDR3, the DNA is TGTGCCAGCAGCTCGACAGGGTACGGAAACACCATATATTTT. It specifies CASSSTGYGNTIYF.

This clonotype was detected ten times or more. The chain joins TRBV9 to TRBJ2-7; 8 positions agree with TRBD2. Germline CDR1 SGDLS, CDR2 YYNGEE. The CDR3 is made up of 13 amino acids. V lost 4 bases, J lost 3 bases, and 3 bases stayed unmatched. The CDR3 sequence: CASSTRGGYEQYF. DNA of the CDR3: TGTGCCAGCAGCACCCGGGGGGGCTACGAGCAGTACTTC.